These 27 T cell receptor beta chains share one sample of origin, sequenced in a study of blood T cell repertoires in COVID-19. Produced via immunoSEQ multiplex PCR; TCRdb's table is partial and in-frame only. The sample lists about 170,000 clones, roughly 90% occurring once. The material sequenced was peripheral blood. Source of these receptors: a woman in her sixties or seventies with COVID-19, enrolled during active disease.

The V and J genes are TRBV2 and TRBJ2-7, with TRBD2 identical over 7 bases. CDR1 is SNHLY, CDR2 FYNNEI, per germline. The CDR3 length is 14 residues. V gave up 10 bases and J gave up 1 base; unmatched junction bases: 10. CDR3 nucleotides: TGTGCCACCAATTTAGCGGGCCCTTCCTACGAGCAGTACTTC. This translates into CATNLAGPSYEQYF.

This clone has only a few counts. The rearrangement uses TRBV2 and TRBJ1-1; possible D gene TRBD1, 6 bases. CDR3 size: 16 residues. Per the germline V gene, CDR1 is SNHLY and CDR2 is FYNNEI. V lost 4 bases, J lost 0 bases, and 15 bases lay in between. CDR3 sequence reads: CASSGALTGLNTEAFF. The CDR3 DNA is TGTGCCAGCAGTGGGGCCTTGACAGGATTGAACACTGAAGCTTTCTTT.

The chain has TRBV29-1 and TRBJ1-1; D call uncertain. This CDR3 is 11 amino acids long. The V end lost 8 bases, the J end lost 3 bases, and 10 bases lay between the germline ends. Per germline, CDR1 SQVTM and CDR2 ANQGSEA. CDR3 sequence (DNA): TGCAGCCTAAGGAGGGACACTGAAGCTTTCTTT. Its translation is CSLRRDTEAFF.

The chain carries TRBV6-5 and TRBJ1-1, with a weak D call TRBD1 (6 bases). Germline V gene sequence: CDR1 MNHEY, CDR2 SVGAGI. This CDR3 is built from 16 residues. Trimming took 0 bases from V and 4 from J, leaving 15 bases between them. CDR3 in DNA: TGTGCCAGCAGTTACTCCCGCCGGACAGCCGGCACTGAAGCTTTCTTT. Translation: CASSYSRRTAGTEAFF.

The chain recombines TRBV3-1 (or the pseudogene TRBV3-2) with TRBJ1-2; D perhaps matches TRBD1 (5 bases). There are 15 residues in the CDR3. The V gene's germline CDR1 is LGHDT and CDR2 YNNKEL (reference sequence). V lost 2 bases and J 1 base, leaving 11 bases between the germline ends. For the CDR3, the DNA is TGTGCCAGCAGCCAACGCGGGGCTATTAACTATGGCTACACCTTC. Encoded protein: CASSQRGAINYGYTF.

This clone was recorded once. This sample also contains other DNA sequences that code for the same CDR3. This chain uses TRBV5-1 with TRBJ2-1, with TRBD2 identical over 10 bases. Unmatched junction bases numbered 0, after V lost 0 bases and J lost 0 bases. The CDR3 consists of 16 residues. Germline assignment: CDR1 SGHRS and CDR2 YFSETQ. CDR3 protein: CASSLVAGGSYNEQFF. In DNA, the CDR3 is TGCGCCAGCAGCTTGGTAGCGGGAGGCTCCTACAATGAGCAGTTCTTC.

J is TRBJ2-1 and V is TRBV5-1; D is perhaps TRBD2 (6 bases). Trimming shortened V by 4 bases and J by 8 bases, and 16 bases separated the two germline ends. This CDR3 comprises 14 residues. Germline assignment: CDR1 SGHRS and CDR2 YFSETQ. The chain's CDR3 is CASSPGLWGDEQFF. The CDR3 DNA follows: TGCGCCAGCAGCCCGGGACTGTGGGGGGATGAGCAGTTCTTC.

This chain uses TRBV6-5 with TRBJ1-2; D not certain. The CDR3 is 14 residues long. The V gene lost 0 bases and the J gene lost 0 bases, with 5 bases spanning the gap. Per germline, CDR1 MNHEY and CDR2 SVGAGI. The DNA of the CDR3 is TGTGCCAGCAGTTACTCGAGCTCTAACTATGGCTACACCTTC. This codes for CASSYSSSNYGYTF.

The chain joins TRBV19 to TRBJ2-2, with D possibly being TRBD1 (5 bases). CDR3 length: 14 amino acids. Trimming removed 6 bases at V and 0 bases at J, with 8 bases between. Germline CDR1 reads LNHDA; CDR2 reads SQIVND (reference sequence). The DNA of the CDR3 is TGTGCCAGTAGGCAGGGATCGAACACCGGGGAGCTGTTTTTT. Protein sequence: CASRQGSNTGELFF.

V is TRBV10-3 and J is TRBJ2-7; 7 nucleotides match TRBD1. Trimming at V came to 2 bases and at J to 2 bases, leaving 0 bases not matched to a gene. This CDR3 is 13 amino acids long. Germline V lookup: CDR1 ENHRY, CDR2 SYGVKD. The CDR3: CAISEQGAYEQYF. Written as DNA, the CDR3 is TGTGCCATCAGTGAGCAGGGGGCCTACGAGCAGTACTTC.

The V call is TRBV7-2, the J call TRBJ2-3, with 10 bases aligning to TRBD2. CDR1 SGHTA and CDR2 FQGNSA come from the germline V gene. The trim removed 6 bases at V and 4 bases at J, leaving 7 bases unmatched. CDR3 length equals 15 residues. In nucleotides, the CDR3 is TGTGCCAGCAGTTTCGGGACTAGCGACCCAGATACGCAGTATTTT. Its protein is CASSFGTSDPDTQYF.

The J gene is TRBJ1-6, the V gene TRBV24-1, with 7 bases matching TRBD1. Germline-derived CDR1 and CDR2 are KGHDR and SFDVKD. The CDR3 sequence is 14 residues long. J was trimmed by 10 bases and V by 3 bases; bases with no gene match: 5. CDR3 protein: CATSDGRGQSPLHF. The CDR3 DNA is TGTGCCACCAGTGATGGAAGGGGGCAATCACCCCTCCACTTT.

The chain joins TRBV5-1 to TRBJ1-3, with 7 bases that match TRBD1. Germline CDR1 SGHRS, CDR2 YFSETQ. V lost 7 bases, J lost 4 bases, and 2 bases stayed unmatched. The CDR3 extends over 12 amino acids. The CDR3 loop is CASQGGGNTIYF. CDR3 DNA sequence: TGCGCCAGCCAGGGGGGAGGAAACACCATATATTTT.

The CDR3 DNA sequence: TGTGCCAGCAGCCCGACAAAGGGCACCCCGGGGCAGCCCCAGCATTTT. Its translation is CASSPTKGTPGQPQHF. The chain has TRBV25-1 and TRBJ1-5; no reliable D call. This CDR3 spans 16 amino acids. V shed 6 bases and J shed 7 bases, with 22 bases lying between them. The germline CDR1 and CDR2 sequences are MGHDK and SYGVNS.

J is TRBJ1-5 and V is TRBV6-6; D might be TRBD1 (6 bases). The V end lost 3 bases, the J end lost 6 bases, and 15 bases lay between the germline ends. In germline, CDR1 is MNHNY, CDR2 SVGAGI (reference sequence). This CDR3 has 15 residues. The CDR3 bases are TGTGCCAGCAGTTATTCCGGGGGGGCCAGTCAGCCCCAGCATTTT. It yields the protein CASSYSGGASQPQHF.

V gene TRBV7-9 combines with J gene TRBJ1-2; D not certain. The CDR3 length is 13 residues. Trimming left V 4 bases short and J 0 bases short, with 6 bases between. Per germline, CDR1 SEHNR and CDR2 FQNEAQ (reference sequence). CDR3 sequence reads: CASSWGANYGYTF. The CDR3 nucleotides are TGTGCCAGCAGCTGGGGAGCTAACTATGGCTACACCTTC. The full variable domain, rest sourced from reference TRBV7-9 and TRBJ1-2, is DTGVSQNPRHKITKRGQNVTFRCDPISEHNRLYWYRQTLGQGPEFLTYFQNEAQLEKSRLLSDRFSAERPKGSFSTLEIQRTEQGDSAMYLCASSWGANYGYTFGSGTRLTVV.

This clone appeared a single time. V gene TRBV7-8 combines with J gene TRBJ1-5; 9 bases fit TRBD1. The CDR3 runs to 17 residues. Germline CDR1 and CDR2: SGHVS and FQNEAQ. Trimming removed 5 bases from V and 3 bases from J; junction bases left unmatched: 11. CDR3 DNA: TGTGCCAGCAGCCCCCGGGACAGGGCCTATGACAATCAGCCCCAGCATTTT. Its translation: CASSPRDRAYDNQPQHF.

The J gene is TRBJ1-5, the V gene TRBV19; 9 nucleotides line up with TRBD1. V shed 5 bases and J 8 bases; nucleotides not matched to a gene: 19. The CDR3 contains 18 residues. Germline V gives CDR1 LNHDA, CDR2 SQIVND (reference sequence). The CDR3 loop reads CASSDPGQGTSLVEPQHF. Written as DNA, the CDR3 is TGTGCCAGTAGTGACCCGGGACAGGGAACCTCTCTTGTTGAGCCCCAGCATTTT.

The chain combines TRBV5-4 with TRBJ2-7, with no clear D. The V and J ends lost 2 bases and 0 bases respectively, with 6 bases between them. Germline V gene lookup returns CDR1 SGHNT and CDR2 YYREEE (reference sequence). The CDR3 sequence is 13 residues long. CDR3 amino acids: CASSFGFSYEQYF. The CDR3 DNA sequence: TGTGCCAGCAGCTTTGGCTTCTCCTACGAGCAGTACTTC.

A few counts support this clone. J is TRBJ2-7 and V is TRBV15, with a possible D match to TRBD1 (5 bases). V lost 0 bases and J 8 bases, leaving 11 bases between the germline ends. The length of the CDR3 is 13 residues. Germline values: CDR1 LNHNV, CDR2 YYDKDF (reference sequence). Here the CDR3 reads CATSRDRTGKQYF. As DNA, the CDR3 is TGTGCCACCAGCAGAGATCGCACAGGCAAGCAGTACTTC.

This chain connects TRBV4-1 to TRBJ1-2; D is perhaps TRBD1 (6 bases). The CDR3 is made up of 16 amino acids. Trimming left V 1 base short and J 0 bases short, with 12 bases between. Germline CDR1 and CDR2: MGHRA and YSYEKL. The CDR3 reads CASSQGTAGANYGYTF. The CDR3 nucleotides are TGCGCCAGCAGCCAAGGGACCGCAGGGGCTAACTATGGCTACACCTTC.

The sample holds a few counts of this clone. The chain is built from TRBV14 and TRBJ2-1; D is ambiguous. The CDR3 spans 15 residues. The germline gives CDR1 SGHDN, CDR2 FVKESK. Trimming stripped 5 bases from V and 0 bases from J, with 11 bases between. DNA for the CDR3: TGTGCCAGCAGCTTAAACTCGGGCTCCTACAATGAGCAGTTCTTC. It encodes CASSLNSGSYNEQFF.

The rearrangement links TRBV24-1 to TRBJ2-1; TRBD2 aligns across 7 bases. The CDR3 has 12 residues. Germline-derived CDR1 and CDR2 are KGHDR and SFDVKD. Unmatched junction bases numbered 8, after V lost 10 bases and J lost 9 bases. CDR3 nucleotides: TGTGCCACAAACCAGGGAGGGCTTGAGCAGTTCTTC. It yields the protein CATNQGGLEQFF.

This clone has just one count. V is TRBV9 and J is TRBJ2-1, with D uncertain. V was shortened by 4 bases and J by 0 bases, with 17 bases between the two germline ends. CDR1 is SGDLS and CDR2 is YYNGEE in the germline V gene. The CDR3 extends over 17 amino acids. The CDR3 region is CASSPKTGVSSYNEQFF. The CDR3 DNA is TGTGCCAGCAGCCCTAAGACGGGTGTCAGCTCCTACAATGAGCAGTTCTTC.

This chain uses TRBV11-2 with TRBJ2-7; 9 bases agree with TRBD2. There are 15 residues in the CDR3. CDR1 is SGHAT and CDR2 is FQNNGV in the germline V gene. With 5 bases clipped from V and 4 bases from J, the junction kept 9 bases outside the gene matches. The CDR3 DNA is TGTGCCAGCAGCCTACCAGTTCTAGCGGGATACGAGCAGTACTTC. It specifies CASSLPVLAGYEQYF.

This clone appeared many times. The gene calls are TRBV3-1 (or the pseudogene TRBV3-2) and TRBJ1-6; 8 bases match TRBD1. Trimming removed 4 bases from V and 7 bases from J; junction bases left unmatched: 3. CDR3 length: 14 amino acids. Germline loops: CDR1 LGHDT, CDR2 YNNKEL (reference sequence). The CDR3, as DNA: TGTGCCAGCAGCCCTGGACAGGGCAATTCACCCCTCCACTTT. It specifies CASSPGQGNSPLHF.

The gene calls are TRBV2 and TRBJ1-4, with TRBD1 as a possible D gene (5 bases). Germline-derived CDR1 and CDR2 are SNHLY and FYNNEI. The ends were cut back, 7 bases at V and 0 bases at J, with 9 bases in the middle. The CDR3 is 14 amino acids. The DNA for the CDR3 is TGTGCCAGCAAAGCGGGGGCAACTAATGAAAAACTGTTTTTT. Protein product: CASKAGATNEKLFF.